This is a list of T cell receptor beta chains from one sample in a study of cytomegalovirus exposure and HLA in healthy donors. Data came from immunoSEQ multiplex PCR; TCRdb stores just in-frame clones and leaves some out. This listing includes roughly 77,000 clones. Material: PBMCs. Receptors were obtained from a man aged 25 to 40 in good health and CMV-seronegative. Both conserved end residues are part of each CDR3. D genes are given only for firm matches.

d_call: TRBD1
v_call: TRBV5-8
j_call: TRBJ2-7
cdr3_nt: TGTGCCAGCAGCCTGGCCGGGACAGGGGCCTACGAGCAGTACTTC
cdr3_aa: CASSLAGTGAYEQYF

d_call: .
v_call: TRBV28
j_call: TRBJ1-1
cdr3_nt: TGTGCCAGCAGAGGAGACAGGCACCAAGGCACTGAAGCTTTCTTT
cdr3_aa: CASRGDRHQGTEAFF

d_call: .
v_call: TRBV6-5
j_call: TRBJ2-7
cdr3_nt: TGTGCCAGCAGTTACTCGTGGCCCCCGGGGGAGGTCGAGCAGTACTTC
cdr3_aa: CASSYSWPPGEVEQYF

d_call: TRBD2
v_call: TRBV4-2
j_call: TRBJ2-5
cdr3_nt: TGTGCCAGCAGCCCTCCCGATGTCGCGGGGGGGAGGGAGACCCAGTACTTC
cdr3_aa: CASSPPDVAGGRETQYF

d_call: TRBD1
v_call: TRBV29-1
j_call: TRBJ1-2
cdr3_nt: TGCAGCGCCTGGACAGGGGGGACTGGCTACACCTTC
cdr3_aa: CSAWTGGTGYTF

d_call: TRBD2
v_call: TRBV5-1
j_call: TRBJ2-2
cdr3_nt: TGCGCCAGCAGCTTGAGGCTAGCGGGAGGGATCACCGGGGAGCTGTTTTTT
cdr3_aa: CASSLRLAGGITGELFF

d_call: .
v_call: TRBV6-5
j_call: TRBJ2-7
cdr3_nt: TGTGCCAGCACCACTAGGGCAGGATACTACGAGCAGTACTTC
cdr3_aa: CASTTRAGYYEQYF

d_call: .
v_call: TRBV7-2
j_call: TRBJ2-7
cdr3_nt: TGTGCCAGCAGCTTATTTCCCTTCTCCTACGAGCAGTACTTC
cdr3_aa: CASSLFPFSYEQYF

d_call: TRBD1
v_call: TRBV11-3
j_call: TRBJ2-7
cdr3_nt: TGTGCCAGCAGAACCCGGGACAGGCCCTCCTACGAGCAGTACTTC
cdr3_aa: CASRTRDRPSYEQYF

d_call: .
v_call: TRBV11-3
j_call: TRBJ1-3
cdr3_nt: TGTGCCAGCAGCTTAAGCAGGAACCTTGGAAACACCATATATTTT
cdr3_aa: CASSLSRNLGNTIYF

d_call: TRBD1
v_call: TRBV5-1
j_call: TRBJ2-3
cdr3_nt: TGCGCCAGCAGCCTCCATGGACAGGGGGCTACGCAGTATTTT
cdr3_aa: CASSLHGQGATQYF

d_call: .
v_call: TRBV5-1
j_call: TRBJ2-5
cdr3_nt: TGCGCCAGCAGCTTTGACAATGGAGAGACCCAGTACTTC
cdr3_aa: CASSFDNGETQYF

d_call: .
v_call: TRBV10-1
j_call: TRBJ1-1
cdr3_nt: TGCGCCAGCCAACAACGGGGGGGAGGTGAAGCTTTCTTT
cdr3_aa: CASQQRGGGEAFF

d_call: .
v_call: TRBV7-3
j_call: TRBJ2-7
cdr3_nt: TGTGCCAGCAGCTTTGGCAGATCCGACGAGCAGTACTTC
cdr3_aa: CASSFGRSDEQYF

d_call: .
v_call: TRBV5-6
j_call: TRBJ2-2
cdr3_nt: TGTGCCAGCAGCTTGGGACCGGGGGACACCGGGGAGCTGTTTTTT
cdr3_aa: CASSLGPGDTGELFF

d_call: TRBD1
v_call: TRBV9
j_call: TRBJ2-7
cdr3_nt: TGTGCCAGCAGCTCGCCGGGACAGGGGGCCGAGCAGTACTTC
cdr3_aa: CASSSPGQGAEQYF

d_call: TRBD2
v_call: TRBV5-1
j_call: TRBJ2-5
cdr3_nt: TGCGCCAGCAGGGAGGAAGCGGGAGACATAATGGAGACCCAGTACTTC
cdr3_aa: CASREEAGDIMETQYF

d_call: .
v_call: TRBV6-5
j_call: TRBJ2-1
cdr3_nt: TGTGCCAGCAGTTCGATAAGTGGCATTAACTACAATGAGCAGTTCTTC
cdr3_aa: CASSSISGINYNEQFF

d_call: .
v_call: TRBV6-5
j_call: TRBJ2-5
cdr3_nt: TGTGCCAGCAGCCGCAGACAGGTCCAAGAGACCCAGTACTTC
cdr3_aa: CASSRRQVQETQYF

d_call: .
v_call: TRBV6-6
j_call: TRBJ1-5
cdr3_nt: TGTGCCAGCGGACAGTCCGAGAGCAATCAGCCCCAGCATTTT
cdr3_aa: CASGQSESNQPQHF

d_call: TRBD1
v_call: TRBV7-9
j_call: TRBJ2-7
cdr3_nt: TGTGCCAGCAGCCCCCGACGGTGGCAGGGGGTGGCCTACGAGCAGTACTTC
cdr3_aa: CASSPRRWQGVAYEQYF

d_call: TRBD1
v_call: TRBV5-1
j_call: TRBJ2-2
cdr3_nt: TGCGCCAGCAACGACAGGGACACCGGGGAGCTGTTTTTT
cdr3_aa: CASNDRDTGELFF

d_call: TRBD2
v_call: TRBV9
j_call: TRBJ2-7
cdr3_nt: TGTGCCAGCAGCGTAGCAGCTAGCGGGACTACCTACGAGCAGTACTTC
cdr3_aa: CASSVAASGTTYEQYF

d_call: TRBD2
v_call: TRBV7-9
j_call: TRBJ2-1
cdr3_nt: TGTGCCAGCAGCTTAGGGCCGCGGGGGGGCCATCTCTCCTACAATGAGCAGTTCTTC
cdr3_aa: CASSLGPRGGHLSYNEQFF

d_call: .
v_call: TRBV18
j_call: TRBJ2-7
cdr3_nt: TGTGCCAGCTCACCAGCCGGGACCTACGAGCAGTACTTC
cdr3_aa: CASSPAGTYEQYF

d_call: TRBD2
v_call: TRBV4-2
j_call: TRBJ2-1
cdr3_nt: TGTGCCAGCAGCCAAGTAGTAGCGGGATTAGGAAATGAGCAGTTCTTC
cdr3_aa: CASSQVVAGLGNEQFF

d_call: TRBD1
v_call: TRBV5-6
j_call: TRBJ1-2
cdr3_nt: TGTGCCAGCAGCGTCAATCCCCAGGGGGACGGCTACACCTTC
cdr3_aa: CASSVNPQGDGYTF

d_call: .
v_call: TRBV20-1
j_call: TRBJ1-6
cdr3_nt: TGCAGTGCCAGGGACGGCGGGGCCCTCCACTTT
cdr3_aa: CSARDGGALHF

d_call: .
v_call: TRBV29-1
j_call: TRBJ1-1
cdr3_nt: TGCAGCGTACGGACAGATATGAACACTGAAGCTTTCTTT
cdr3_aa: CSVRTDMNTEAFF

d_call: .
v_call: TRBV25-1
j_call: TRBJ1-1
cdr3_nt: TGTGCCAGCAGTGACCCGACAGAATCAAATGAAGCTTTCTTT
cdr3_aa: CASSDPTESNEAFF

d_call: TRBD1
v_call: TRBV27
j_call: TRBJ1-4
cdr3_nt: TGTGCCAGCAGTTTAGGGACAGGGCTTAACGAAAAACTGTTTTTT
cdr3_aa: CASSLGTGLNEKLFF

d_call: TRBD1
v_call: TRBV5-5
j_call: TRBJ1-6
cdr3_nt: TGTGCCAGCAGTTTAGAAGTATATCCGGACAGGGTGAGATCACCCCTCCACTTT
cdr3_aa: CASSLEVYPDRVRSPLHF

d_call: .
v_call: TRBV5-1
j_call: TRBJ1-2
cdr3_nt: TGCGCCAGCAGCGAGTCAAAGGGGTCCGTCTATGGCTACACCTTC
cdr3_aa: CASSESKGSVYGYTF

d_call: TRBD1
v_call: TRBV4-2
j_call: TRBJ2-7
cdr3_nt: TGTGCCAGCAGCCAAGATTGGACAGGGGTCCCCCACGAGCAGTACTTC
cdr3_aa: CASSQDWTGVPHEQYF

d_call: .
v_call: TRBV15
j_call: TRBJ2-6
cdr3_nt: TGTGCCACCAGCAGAGTGGGATCGACAGTCTCTGGGGCCAACGTCCTGACTTTC
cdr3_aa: CATSRVGSTVSGANVLTF

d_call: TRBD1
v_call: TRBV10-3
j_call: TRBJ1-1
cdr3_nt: TGTGCCATCAGGGGGACAGGGGATACTGAAGCTTTCTTT
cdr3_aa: CAIRGTGDTEAFF

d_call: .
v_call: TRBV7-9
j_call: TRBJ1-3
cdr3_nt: TGTGCCAGCAGCCCGCAGCGGACAGCCAACAGGGGAAACACCATATATTTT
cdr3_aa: CASSPQRTANRGNTIYF

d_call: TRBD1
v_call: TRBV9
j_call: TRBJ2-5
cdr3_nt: TGTGCCAGCAGCCCCCAGGGGGCAGGAGAGACCCAGTACTTC
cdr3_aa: CASSPQGAGETQYF

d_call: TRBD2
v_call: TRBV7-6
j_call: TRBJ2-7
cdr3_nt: TGTGCCAGCAGCGGGGGACTAGCGGGAGTTGGTTACGAGCAGTACTTC
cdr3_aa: CASSGGLAGVGYEQYF

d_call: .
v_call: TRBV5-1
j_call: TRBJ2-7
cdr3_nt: TGCGCCAGCAGCTTGGCCTCTGGACAGATAACATACGAGCAGTACTTC
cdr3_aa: CASSLASGQITYEQYF

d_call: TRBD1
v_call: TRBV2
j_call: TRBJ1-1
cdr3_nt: TGTGCCAGCAGGGACAGGAATCCCGACACTGAAGCTTTCTTT
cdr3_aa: CASRDRNPDTEAFF

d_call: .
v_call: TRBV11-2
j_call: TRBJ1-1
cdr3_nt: TGTGCCAGCAGCGGGGTTCGGGGGAACACTGAAGCTTTCTTT
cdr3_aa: CASSGVRGNTEAFF

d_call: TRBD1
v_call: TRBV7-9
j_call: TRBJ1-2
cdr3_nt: TGTGCCAGCAGCTTATTTGGAACAGGGGATGGCTACACCTTC
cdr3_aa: CASSLFGTGDGYTF

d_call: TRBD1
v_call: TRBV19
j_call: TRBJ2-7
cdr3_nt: TGTGCCAGTAGTATCACACAGGGGGCGTACGAGCAGTACTTC
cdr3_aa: CASSITQGAYEQYF

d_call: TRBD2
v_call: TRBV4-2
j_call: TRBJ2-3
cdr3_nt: TGTGCCAGCAGCCAATATTTGGGGCAGCCTAGCGGGAAGACAGATACGCAGTATTTT
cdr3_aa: CASSQYLGQPSGKTDTQYF

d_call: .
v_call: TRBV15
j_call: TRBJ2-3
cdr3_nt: TGTGCCACCAGCATGGGCAGGGGAAACACAGATACGCAGTATTTT
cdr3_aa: CATSMGRGNTDTQYF

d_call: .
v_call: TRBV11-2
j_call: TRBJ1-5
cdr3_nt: TGTGCCAGCAGCTGGGCAGGGGATCAGCCCCAGCATTTT
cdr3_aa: CASSWAGDQPQHF

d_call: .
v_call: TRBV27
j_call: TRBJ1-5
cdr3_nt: TGTGCCAGCAGTTTAAGAGACAACAATCAGCCCCAGCATTTT
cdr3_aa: CASSLRDNNQPQHF

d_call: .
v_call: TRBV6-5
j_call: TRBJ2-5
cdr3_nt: TGTGCCAGCAGTGACGGATTAGCAGAGACCCAGTACTTC
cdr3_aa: CASSDGLAETQYF

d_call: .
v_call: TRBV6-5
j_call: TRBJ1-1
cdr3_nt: TGTGCCAGCAGTTACTCGGGCCCGCCAGCTTTCTTT
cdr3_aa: CASSYSGPPAFF

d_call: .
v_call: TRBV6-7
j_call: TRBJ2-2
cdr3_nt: TGTGCCAGCAGCCGCACAGAGAATCCGGTTGCCGGGGAGCTGTTTTTT
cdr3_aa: CASSRTENPVAGELFF

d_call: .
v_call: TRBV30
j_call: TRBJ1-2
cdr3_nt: TGTGCCTGGACCTCCCTAGGCGGAGCGTTCTCCTATGGCTACACCTTC
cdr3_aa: CAWTSLGGAFSYGYTF

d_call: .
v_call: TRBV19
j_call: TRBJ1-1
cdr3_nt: TGTGCCAGTAGAATAAGCCCCGCCGGACTGGATGAAGCTTTCTTT
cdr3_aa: CASRISPAGLDEAFF

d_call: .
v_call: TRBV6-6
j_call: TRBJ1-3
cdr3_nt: TGTGCCAGCAGTCGAGACCGGGTTAAGGAAAACACCATATATTTT
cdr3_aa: CASSRDRVKENTIYF

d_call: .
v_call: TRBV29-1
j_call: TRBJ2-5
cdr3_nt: TGCAGCGCCCAATCAGGGGCCCCAGAGACCCAGTACTTC
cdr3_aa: CSAQSGAPETQYF